The 20 T cell receptor beta chains in this list originate from one sample, sequenced in a study of brain T cells in children with intractable seizures. Some clones are missing from TCRdb's copy, which holds only in-frame ones; the method was immunoSEQ multiplex PCR. Of 70,000 to 85,000 clones in the sample, about 90% were seen once. This specimen was peripheral blood, taken at surgery. The receptors originated from a girl aged 2 to 10 with Rasmussen encephalitis and intractable seizures.

The rearrangement uses TRBV13 and TRBJ2-5, with 8 bases identical to TRBD2. This CDR3 has 16 residues. Germline trimming cut 1 base from V and 4 bases from J; bases unmatched to any gene: 8. The germline V gene has CDR1 PRHDT and CDR2 FYEKMQ (reference sequence). The CDR3 DNA sequence: TGTGCCAGCAGCTTAGCGGGCACCGGGGGGGGAGAGACCCAGTACTTC. Its translation is CASSLAGTGGGETQYF. Complete variable domain (other parts from reference TRBV13 and TRBJ2-5): AAGVIQSPRHLIKEKRETATLKCYPIPRHDTVYWYQQGPGQDPQFLISFYEKMQSDKGSIPDRFSAQQFSDYHSELNMSSLELGDSALYFCASSLAGTGGGETQYFGPGTRLLVL.

J is TRBJ2-7 and V is TRBV19, with D unresolved. V gave up 0 bases and J gave up 1 base, with 7 bases separating them. Germline values: CDR1 LNHDA, CDR2 SQIVND (reference sequence). The CDR3 consists of 14 residues. The CDR3 spells CASSIDLGSYEQYF. Written as DNA, the CDR3 is TGTGCCAGTAGTATAGATCTAGGTTCCTACGAGCAGTACTTC.

This chain connects TRBV4-1 to TRBJ2-7; 14 bases map to TRBD2. The CDR3 is 19 residues long. With 3 bases clipped from V and 2 bases from J, the junction kept 12 bases outside the gene matches. Germline loops: CDR1 MGHRA, CDR2 YSYEKL. The DNA for the CDR3 is TGCGCCAGCAGCCAGGATTACGGGACTAGCGGGAGATCACCCTACGAGCAGTACTTC. It specifies CASSQDYGTSGRSPYEQYF.

The chain links TRBV2 to TRBJ2-7; 11 bases line up with TRBD2. V trimming: 6 bases; J trimming: 3 bases; junction bases outside the gene matches: 7. Germline V CDR1 and CDR2: SNHLY, FYNNEI. This CDR3 has 15 amino acids. CDR3 bases: TGTGCCAGCAGGAGGGATCTAGCGGGGGGCTACGAGCAGTACTTC. It yields the protein CASRRDLAGGYEQYF. The variable domain in full, with the rest retrieved from reference TRBV2 and TRBJ2-7, is EPEVTQTPSHQVTQMGQEVILRCVPISNHLYFYWYRQILGQKVEFLVSFYNNEISEKSEIFDDQFSVERPDGSNFTLKIRSTKLEDSAMYFCASRRDLAGGYEQYFGPGTRLTVT.

The CDR3 spells CASSLLANEQFF. As DNA, the CDR3 is TGTGCCAGCAGTTTACTAGCGAATGAGCAGTTCTTC. The gene calls are TRBV12-3 or TRBV12-4 and TRBJ2-1, with D perhaps TRBD2 (6 bases). The CDR3 runs 12 residues. The V and J ends lost 2 bases and 7 bases respectively, with 6 bases between them.

The rearrangement links TRBV30 to TRBJ2-1, with a weak D call TRBD2 (7 bases). V shed 0 bases and J shed 4 bases, with 13 bases lying between them. The CDR3 is 15 residues long. Germline V gives CDR1 GTSNPN, CDR2 SVGIG (reference sequence). CDR3 loop: CAWSVLGGLYNEQFF. The CDR3 nucleotides are TGTGCCTGGAGTGTACTAGGGGGACTATACAATGAGCAGTTCTTC.

The rearrangement links TRBV25-1 to TRBJ1-1; 11 bases are shared with TRBD1. After removal of 5 bases from V and 11 bases from J, the junction contained 7 bases not matched to a gene. This CDR3 has 13 residues. CDR1 and CDR2 from the germline V gene are MGHDK and SYGVNS. In DNA, the CDR3 is TGTGCCAGCAGTCCCCGGGACAGGGGGAGGGCTTTCTTT. Protein product: CASSPRDRGRAFF.

V is TRBV6-5 and J is TRBJ1-1, with 9 bases matching TRBD1. V was clipped by 10 bases and J by 1 base; unmatched bases: 4. This CDR3 is built from 13 residues. Germline V gene data show CDR1 as MNHEY and CDR2 as SVGAGI. The CDR3 sequence: CATGQGRNTEAFF. The CDR3 DNA is TGTGCCACCGGACAGGGGAGGAACACTGAAGCTTTCTTT.

This clone came up a few times. This chain connects TRBV7-2 to TRBJ1-6; TRBD1 matches 8 bases. V shed 5 bases, J shed 10 bases, and the junction held 4 bases outside the gene matches. Germline V CDR1 and CDR2: SGHTA, FQGNSA. The CDR3 covers 13 residues. The CDR3 coding sequence is TGTGCCAGCAGCCCACAGGGGGAGTCACCCCTCCACTTT. This sequence encodes CASSPQGESPLHF.

The V and J genes are TRBV4-1 and TRBJ2-3, with D tentatively TRBD1 or TRBD2 (5 bases each). This CDR3 is built from 17 residues. CDR1 is MGHRA, CDR2 YSYEKL, per germline. With 1 base removed from V and 2 bases from J, the gap between germline ends came to 16 bases. The CDR3 sequence is CASSQGGSSGYTDTQYF. The CDR3 coding sequence is TGCGCCAGCAGCCAAGGGGGCTCCAGCGGCTACACAGATACGCAGTATTTT.

This chain connects TRBV12-5 to TRBJ1-1, with 8 bases aligning to TRBD1. CDR1 and CDR2 (germline): LGHNT, FRNRAP. The CDR3 has 17 amino acids. The V segment lost 5 bases and the J segment 4 bases; nucleotides outside the gene matches: 15. The DNA for the CDR3 is TGTGCTAGTGGTCTCCGTACAGGGGGAAGAAGCGGCACTGAAGCTTTCTTT. Protein: CASGLRTGGRSGTEAFF.

The chain recombines TRBV25-1 with TRBJ2-1; D perhaps matches TRBD2 (5 bases). CDR1 is MGHDK and CDR2 is SYGVNS in the germline V gene. CDR3 length equals 10 residues. V lost 5 bases and J 10 bases, leaving 6 bases between the germline ends. CDR3 nucleotide sequence: TGTGCCAGCAGTAGCGGCGAGCAGTTCTTC. It encodes CASSSGEQFF.

CDR3 residues: CASSGWRDRGPGANVLTF. In DNA form, the CDR3 reads TGTGCCAGCAGTGGCTGGAGGGACAGGGGGCCTGGGGCCAACGTCCTGACTTTC. This chain uses TRBV6-1 with TRBJ2-6; 12 positions match TRBD1. With 4 bases clipped from V and 2 bases from J, the junction kept 6 bases outside the gene matches. CDR1 and CDR2 from the germline V gene are MNHNS and SASEGT. The CDR3 is made up of 18 amino acids.

The chain has TRBV7-9 and TRBJ2-7; 7 bases fit TRBD2. Unmatched junction bases numbered 13, after V lost 2 bases and J lost 6 bases. CDR1 is SEHNR and CDR2 is FQNEAQ in the germline V gene (reference sequence). The CDR3 is made up of 16 amino acids. The CDR3 here is CASSLMALGLEREQYF. CDR3 in DNA: TGTGCCAGCAGCTTAATGGCATTAGGACTAGAGCGCGAGCAGTACTTC.

The chain links TRBV11-3 to TRBJ2-7; 8 bases align to TRBD2. The CDR3 sequence is 15 residues long. The germline gives CDR1 SGHNT, CDR2 YENEEA. Losses at the gene ends were 5 bases for V and 0 bases for J; bases not matched to a gene: 6. This CDR3 reads CASSPQSGSSYEQYF. CDR3 sequence (DNA): TGTGCCAGCAGCCCCCAGAGCGGGAGCTCCTACGAGCAGTACTTC.

This clone was detected once. The gene calls are TRBV7-8 and TRBJ2-1, with a possible D match to TRBD1 (6 bases). This CDR3 region has 15 residues. V was shortened by 5 bases and J by 6 bases, with 17 bases between the two germline ends. Looked up from germline, CDR1 is SGHVS and CDR2 is FQNEAQ. The CDR3 nucleotides are TGTGCCAGCAGCCTACGACAGGTGCTATTCAATGAGCAGTTCTTC. Amino acid sequence: CASSLRQVLFNEQFF.

The gene calls are TRBV6-5 and TRBJ1-4, with 7 positions matching TRBD1. Germline CDR1 reads MNHEY; CDR2 reads SVGAGI. CDR3 length: 16 amino acids. With V trimmed by 0 bases and J by 7 bases, 8 bases remained unmatched. The CDR3 reads CASSYSNRGRFEKLFF. As DNA, the CDR3 is TGTGCCAGCAGTTACTCGAATAGGGGGCGATTTGAAAAACTGTTTTTT.

The chain carries TRBV3-1 (or the pseudogene TRBV3-2) and TRBJ2-1; 10 bases agree with TRBD2. Germline trimming cut 7 bases from V and 6 bases from J; bases unmatched to any gene: 9. Germline V gene lookup returns CDR1 LGHDT and CDR2 YNNKEL (reference sequence). This CDR3 contains 15 residues. CDR3: CASTSLAGGTNEQFF. The DNA for the CDR3 is TGTGCCAGCACCTCTTTAGCGGGAGGAACCAATGAGCAGTTCTTC.

The chain couples TRBV7-3 to TRBJ1-1; the match to TRBD1 covers 7 bases. CDR3 size: 13 residues. Per the germline V gene, CDR1 is SGHTA and CDR2 is FQGTGA. The junction had 3 bases not matched to a gene; V was cut back by 3 bases and J by 5 bases. DNA of the CDR3: TGTGCCAGCAGCTTTGACAGGGAAACTGAAGCTTTCTTT. Translating it yields CASSFDRETEAFF.

The chain uses TRBV27 and TRBJ2-3; TRBD2 agrees at 9 bases. The germline V gene encodes CDR1 MNHEY and CDR2 SMNVEV (reference sequence). CDR3 size: 16 residues. The J segment lost 4 bases and the V segment lost 3 bases, leaving 8 bases of the junction unmatched. This chain's CDR3 is CASSLGTSISADTQYF. DNA of the CDR3: TGTGCCAGCAGTTTGGGGACTAGCATTTCGGCAGATACGCAGTATTTT.